This T cell receptor (beta chain) is from a study of cytomegalovirus exposure and HLA in healthy donors. As for the study in general: In a later analysis, it was reported that the approximately 110 validation repertoires had been produced on the same platform as the 670 or so repertoires belonging to the first cohort.

Comment on this clone: Its specificity is unknown.

V lost 7 bases to trimming and J lost 4 bases, with 18 bases between them. The CDR3 is made up of 15 amino acids. CDR1 and CDR2 (germline): LNHDA, SQIVND (reference sequence). The study's findings and limits: Associated with cytomegalovirus, according to the listing, were 164 TCR beta chains.

Data came from immunoSEQ multiplex PCR; TCRdb stores just in-frame clones and leaves some out. The sample records 100,000 to 150,000 clones, approximately 91% being singletons. This TCR was recovered from a man younger than 30 in good health and CMV-seropositive. The specimen sequenced was PBMCs. The rearrangement joins TRBV19 to TRBJ2-3, with D tentatively TRBD1 (5 bases). The CDR3 nucleotides read TGTGCCAGTACCGATAGGGGCACAGGAGCAGATACGCAGTATTTT. As protein: CASTDRGTGADTQYF.